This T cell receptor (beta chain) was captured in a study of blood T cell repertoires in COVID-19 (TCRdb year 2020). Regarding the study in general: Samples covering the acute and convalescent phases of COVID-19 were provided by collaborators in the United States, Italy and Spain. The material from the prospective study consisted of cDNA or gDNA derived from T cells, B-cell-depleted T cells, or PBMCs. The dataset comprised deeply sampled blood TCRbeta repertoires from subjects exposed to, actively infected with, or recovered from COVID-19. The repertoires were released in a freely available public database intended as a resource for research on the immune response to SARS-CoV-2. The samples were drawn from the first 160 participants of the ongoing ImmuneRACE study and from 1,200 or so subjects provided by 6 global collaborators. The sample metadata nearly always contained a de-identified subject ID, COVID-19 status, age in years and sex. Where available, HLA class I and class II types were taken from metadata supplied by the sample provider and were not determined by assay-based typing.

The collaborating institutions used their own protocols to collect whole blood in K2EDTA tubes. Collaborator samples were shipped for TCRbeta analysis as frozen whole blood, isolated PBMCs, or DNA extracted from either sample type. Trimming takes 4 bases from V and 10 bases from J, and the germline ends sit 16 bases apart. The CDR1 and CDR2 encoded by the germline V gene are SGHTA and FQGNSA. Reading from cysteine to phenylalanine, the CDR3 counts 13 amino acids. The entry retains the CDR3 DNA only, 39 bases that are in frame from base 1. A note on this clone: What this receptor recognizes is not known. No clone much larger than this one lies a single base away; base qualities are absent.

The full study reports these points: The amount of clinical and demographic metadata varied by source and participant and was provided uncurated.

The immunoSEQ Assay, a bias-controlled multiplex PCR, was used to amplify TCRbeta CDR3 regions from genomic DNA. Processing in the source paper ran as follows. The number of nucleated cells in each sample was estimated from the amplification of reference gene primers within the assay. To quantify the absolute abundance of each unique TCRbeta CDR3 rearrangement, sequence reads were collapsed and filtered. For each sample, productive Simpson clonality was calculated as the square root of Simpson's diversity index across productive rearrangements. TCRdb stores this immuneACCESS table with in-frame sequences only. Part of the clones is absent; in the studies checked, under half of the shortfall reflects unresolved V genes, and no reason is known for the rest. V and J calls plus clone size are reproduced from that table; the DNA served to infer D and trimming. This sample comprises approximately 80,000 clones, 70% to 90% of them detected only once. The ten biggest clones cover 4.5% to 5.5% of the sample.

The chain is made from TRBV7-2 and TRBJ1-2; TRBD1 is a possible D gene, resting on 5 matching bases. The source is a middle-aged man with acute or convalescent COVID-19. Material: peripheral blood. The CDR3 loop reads CASSSRGVEVYTF. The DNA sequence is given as TGTGCCAGCAGCTCCCGGGGGGTCGAAGTCTACACCTTC.